Listed below are T cell receptor beta chains from one sample, sequenced in a study of chemoradiotherapy in HPV16-positive cancers. Profiling relied on immunoSEQ multiplex PCR, and the TCRdb table lists in-frame clones only, not all of them. The sample holds about 2,200 clones; 90% are singletons and the top ten take about 5%. The source material was tumor tissue, sampled from a patient who underwent chemoradiotherapy. These receptors were taken from a human donor with HPV-associated anogenital cancer. Both conserved end residues are part of each CDR3. The D gene is left open where the match is weak. Clone sizes are given selectively: once, few, many, or a class where the clone is expanded.

V gene	D gene	J gene	clone size	CDR3 protein	CDR3 DNA
TRBV30	.	TRBJ1-5	.	CAWSNRGDGQPQHF	TGTGCCTGGAGTAATCGGGGGGACGGTCAGCCCCAGCATTTT
TRBV21-1	.	TRBJ2-3	.	CARGERTRTDTQYF	TGTGCCAGGGGGGAGAGGACCCGCACAGATACGCAGTATTTT
TRBV4-2	.	TRBJ1-1	once	CASSPSGGNTEAFF	TGTGCCAGCAGCCCCTCCGGGGGAAACACTGAAGCTTTCTTT
TRBV28	.	TRBJ1-2	.	CAAGGGAGYTF	TGTGCCGCTGGAGGGGGAGCGGGCTACACCTTC
TRBV12-5	.	TRBJ1-5	.	CASGLGQPQHF	TGTGCTAGTGGTTTGGGGCAGCCCCAGCATTTT
TRBV7-8	TRBD2	TRBJ2-1	.	CASSTTSGARNEQFF	TGTGCCAGCAGCACGACTAGCGGGGCCCGCAATGAGCAGTTCTTC
TRBV6-1	TRBD1	TRBJ2-7	once	CASSELGTGPIGEQYF	TGTGCCAGCAGTGAACTTGGGACAGGACCCATTGGGGAGCAGTACTTC
TRBV5-5	.	TRBJ1-2	.	CASSLVQGLNYGYTF	TGTGCCAGCAGCCTGGTTCAGGGGCTTAACTATGGCTACACCTTC
TRBV14	.	TRBJ1-1	.	CASTQGPEAFF	TGTGCCAGCACCCAGGGGCCTGAAGCTTTCTTT
TRBV2	.	TRBJ1-2	.	CASSGGGRGYGYTF	TGTGCCAGCAGTGGGGGGGGGCGCGGCTATGGCTACACCTTC
TRBV29-1	.	TRBJ2-7	.	CSVPGPGAYEQYF	TGCAGCGTCCCAGGGCCTGGGGCCTACGAGCAGTACTTC
TRBV18	.	TRBJ2-7	.	CASSDTKGSSYEQYF	TGTGCCAGCTCCGACACCAAGGGGAGCTCCTACGAGCAGTACTTC
TRBV6-1	TRBD1	TRBJ1-4	.	CASSASGTGQGGEKLFF	TGTGCCAGCAGTGCCTCTGGGACGGGACAGGGTGGTGAAAAACTGTTTTTT
TRBV30	.	TRBJ2-5	.	CAWSLHRAGETQYF	TGTGCCTGGAGTTTACACAGGGCGGGAGAGACCCAGTACTTC
TRBV9	TRBD2	TRBJ2-1	.	CASSPNSGEYNEQFF	TGTGCCAGCAGCCCTAATAGCGGGGAATACAATGAGCAGTTCTTC
TRBV4-2	.	TRBJ1-3	.	CASSQVVGGNTIYF	TGTGCCAGCAGCCAAGTTGTGGGTGGAAACACCATATATTTT
TRBV28	TRBD1	TRBJ1-4	.	CASSLEQGEALSPNEKLFF	TGTGCCAGCAGTTTAGAACAGGGGGAGGCCCTCTCCCCTAATGAAAAACTGTTTTTT
TRBV6-1	.	TRBJ1-4	once	CASRYTPGVKLFF	TGTGCCAGCAGGTATACACCGGGGGTAAAACTGTTTTTT
TRBV7-2	.	TRBJ1-1	.	CASSSGTARGYTEAFF	TGTGCCAGCAGCTCTGGGACGGCGAGGGGGTACACTGAAGCTTTCTTT
TRBV19	.	TRBJ2-5	.	CASSIRGQETQYF	TGTGCCAGTAGTATAAGGGGCCAAGAGACCCAGTACTTC
TRBV30	.	TRBJ1-2	.	CAWRGGDLGGYTF	TGTGCCTGGAGGGGCGGTGATCTGGGGGGCTACACCTTC
TRBV27	.	TRBJ1-6	.	CASSLREGNSPLHF	TGTGCCAGCAGTCTCAGGGAGGGTAATTCACCCCTCCACTTT
TRBV28	.	TRBJ1-5	once	CATRVSNQPQHF	TGTGCCACCAGGGTTAGCAATCAGCCCCAGCATTTT
TRBV9	TRBD2	TRBJ2-3	.	CASSVKEAGGRTDTQYF	TGTGCCAGCAGCGTGAAAGAAGCGGGGGGCCGGACAGATACGCAGTATTTT
TRBV30	.	TRBJ1-2	.	CAWSDFAVLGYTF	TGTGCCTGGAGTGACTTTGCAGTCTTAGGCTACACCTTC
TRBV7-8	.	TRBJ2-1	.	CASCLGGQGDEQFF	TGTGCCAGCTGCTTGGGGGGGCAAGGAGATGAGCAGTTCTTC
TRBV7-8	.	TRBJ2-5	few	CASSLSPGETQYF	TGTGCCAGCAGCTTAAGTCCCGGGGAGACCCAGTACTTC
TRBV28	.	TRBJ1-2	.	CASRPGSRSYGYTF	TGTGCCAGCAGGCCAGGGTCGAGGAGCTATGGCTACACCTTC
TRBV29-1	.	TRBJ2-1	.	CSVEDPDRSSYNEQFF	TGCAGCGTTGAAGATCCCGACAGAAGCTCCTACAATGAGCAGTTCTTC
TRBV6-1	TRBD2	TRBJ2-3	.	CASSELGGGPTDTQYF	TGTGCCAGCAGTGAACTCGGGGGGGGGCCGACAGATACGCAGTATTTT
TRBV7-6	TRBD1	TRBJ2-7	.	CASSLGGAGGLEQYF	TGTGCCAGCAGCTTAGGGGGAGCAGGGGGCTTAGAGCAGTACTTC
TRBV5-1	.	TRBJ2-3	.	CASSWGIRGASTDTQYF	TGCGCCAGCAGCTGGGGGATAAGGGGCGCTAGCACAGATACGCAGTATTTT
TRBV7-9	.	TRBJ1-2	.	CASSLRQVGGYTF	TGTGCCAGCAGCTTAAGACAGGTCGGCGGCTACACCTTC
TRBV7-2	.	TRBJ2-7	.	CASSSPFGGPSDF	TGTGCCAGCAGCTCCCCGTTCGGGGGGCCCTCGGACTTC
TRBV7-6	.	TRBJ1-4	.	CASSLRPTNEKLFF	TGTGCCAGCAGCTTGCGCCCTACTAATGAAAAACTGTTTTTT
TRBV19	TRBD2	TRBJ2-2	.	CASSPRGGAVNTGELFF	TGTGCCAGTAGCCCGCGGGGGGGGGCGGTCAACACCGGGGAGCTGTTTTTT
TRBV5-1	.	TRBJ1-2	few	CASSPMGSNGYTF	TGCGCCAGCAGCCCCATGGGGTCGAATGGCTACACCTTC
TRBV5-4	.	TRBJ2-5	.	CASSSFDGTSGPFETQYF	TGTGCCAGCAGCTCATTTGATGGGACGTCAGGGCCGTTTGAGACCCAGTACTTC
TRBV4-1	TRBD2	TRBJ2-7	.	CASTLTSGGPYEQYF	TGCGCCAGCACCTTGACTAGCGGGGGGCCCTACGAGCAGTACTTC
TRBV7-9	TRBD2	TRBJ2-2	.	CASSLVAGVTGELFF	TGTGCCAGCAGCTTAGTGGCGGGGGTCACCGGGGAGCTGTTTTTT
TRBV7-2	TRBD1	TRBJ1-1	.	CASSPQGVNTEAFF	TGTGCCAGCAGCCCTCAGGGGGTGAACACTGAAGCTTTCTTT
TRBV5-1	TRBD1	TRBJ1-6	.	CASSLWTGDNSPLHF	TGCGCCAGCAGCCTATGGACAGGGGATAATTCACCCCTCCACTTT
TRBV28	TRBD2	TRBJ2-5	.	CASSLYSGAETQYF	TGTGCCAGCAGTTTATATAGCGGGGCAGAGACCCAGTACTTC
TRBV30	.	TRBJ1-6	.	CAWGTDRSSYNSPLHF	TGTGCCTGGGGTACAGACAGGAGCTCCTATAATTCACCCCTCCACTTT
TRBV6-1	.	TRBJ2-1	.	CASSFGLRKDEQFF	TGTGCCAGCAGTTTCGGCTTAAGGAAGGATGAGCAGTTCTTC